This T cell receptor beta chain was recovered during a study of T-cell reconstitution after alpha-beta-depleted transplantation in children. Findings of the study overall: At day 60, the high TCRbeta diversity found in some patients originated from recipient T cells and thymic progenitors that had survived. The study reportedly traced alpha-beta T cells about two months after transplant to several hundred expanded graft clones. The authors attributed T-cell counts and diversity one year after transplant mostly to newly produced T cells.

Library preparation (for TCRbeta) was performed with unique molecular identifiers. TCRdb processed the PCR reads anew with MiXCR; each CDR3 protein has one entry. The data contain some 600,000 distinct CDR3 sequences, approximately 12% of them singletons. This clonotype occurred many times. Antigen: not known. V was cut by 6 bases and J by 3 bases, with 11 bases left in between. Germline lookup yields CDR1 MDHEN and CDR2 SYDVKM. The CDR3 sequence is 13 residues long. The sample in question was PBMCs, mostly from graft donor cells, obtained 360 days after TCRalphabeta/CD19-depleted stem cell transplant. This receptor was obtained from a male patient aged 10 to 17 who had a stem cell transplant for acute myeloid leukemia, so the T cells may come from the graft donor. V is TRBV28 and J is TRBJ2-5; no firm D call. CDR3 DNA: TGTGCCAGCAGCAAAACTATTGAAGAGACCCAGTACTTC. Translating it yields CASSKTIEETQYF.